The source of this T cell receptor (beta chain) is a study of blood T cell repertoires in COVID-19. Method: immunoSEQ multiplex PCR; TCRdb's copy keeps in-frame clones and lacks some. The data show 200,000 to 250,000 clones, approximately 81% seen once. The CDR3 extends over 13 amino acids. The V gene's germline CDR1 is MGHDK and CDR2 SYGVNS. The germline V and J ends were trimmed by 3 bases and 6 bases, with 11 bases remaining between them. This chain uses TRBV25-1 with TRBJ1-1; possibly TRBD1 for D (5 bases). This receptor was taken from a middle-aged man with acute or convalescent COVID-19. The sequencing sample was made of peripheral blood. CDR3 in DNA: TGTGCCAGCAGTGACAGGGTCTGGGCTGAAGCTTTCTTT. It codes for CASSDRVWAEAFF. The full variable domain, with the rest looked up from reference TRBV25-1 and TRBJ1-1, is EADIYQTPRYLVIGTGKKITLECSQTMGHDKMYWYQQDPGMELHLIHYSYGVNSTEKGDLSSESTVSRIRTEHFPLTLESARPSHTSQYLCASSDRVWAEAFFGQGTRLTVV.